This T cell receptor beta chain was captured by sequencing in a study of CD8 T cells in ankylosing spondylitis. Study results and caveats: Earlier reports found some motif variants in synovial fluid and blood in reactive arthritis. A CD8+ phenotype characterized the disease-linked clones, which were relatively rare in peripheral blood. Apparently characteristic of ankylosing spondylitis blood was a TCR beta motif (eight highly homologous variants). The authors reported significant enrichment of disease-linked clones in matched ankylosing spondylitis synovial fluid.

The CDR3 runs 17 residues. V was pared by 5 bases and J by 0 bases, with 18 bases between. Germline assignment: CDR1 SEHNR and CDR2 FQNEAQ (reference sequence). Quantitative molecular-barcoded 5'-RACE generated the TCR beta libraries. TCRdb re-called the 5' RACE reads with MiXCR, one entry per CDR3 protein. The sample gives around 770,000 distinct CDR3 sequences, around 17% of which show up once; around 19% is in the top ten. There are many counts of this clonotype. Its antigen is currently unknown. The chain employs TRBV7-9 and TRBJ2-3, with a weak D call TRBD2 (5 bases). Sequencing was carried out using blood, either unsorted or a sorted T cell fraction (not recorded which). This receptor was taken from a male donor with ankylosing spondylitis. The CDR3 spells CASSTDPSGTSTDTQYF. For the CDR3, the DNA is TGTGCCAGCAGCACCGATCCCAGCGGAACTAGCACAGATACGCAGTATTTT.